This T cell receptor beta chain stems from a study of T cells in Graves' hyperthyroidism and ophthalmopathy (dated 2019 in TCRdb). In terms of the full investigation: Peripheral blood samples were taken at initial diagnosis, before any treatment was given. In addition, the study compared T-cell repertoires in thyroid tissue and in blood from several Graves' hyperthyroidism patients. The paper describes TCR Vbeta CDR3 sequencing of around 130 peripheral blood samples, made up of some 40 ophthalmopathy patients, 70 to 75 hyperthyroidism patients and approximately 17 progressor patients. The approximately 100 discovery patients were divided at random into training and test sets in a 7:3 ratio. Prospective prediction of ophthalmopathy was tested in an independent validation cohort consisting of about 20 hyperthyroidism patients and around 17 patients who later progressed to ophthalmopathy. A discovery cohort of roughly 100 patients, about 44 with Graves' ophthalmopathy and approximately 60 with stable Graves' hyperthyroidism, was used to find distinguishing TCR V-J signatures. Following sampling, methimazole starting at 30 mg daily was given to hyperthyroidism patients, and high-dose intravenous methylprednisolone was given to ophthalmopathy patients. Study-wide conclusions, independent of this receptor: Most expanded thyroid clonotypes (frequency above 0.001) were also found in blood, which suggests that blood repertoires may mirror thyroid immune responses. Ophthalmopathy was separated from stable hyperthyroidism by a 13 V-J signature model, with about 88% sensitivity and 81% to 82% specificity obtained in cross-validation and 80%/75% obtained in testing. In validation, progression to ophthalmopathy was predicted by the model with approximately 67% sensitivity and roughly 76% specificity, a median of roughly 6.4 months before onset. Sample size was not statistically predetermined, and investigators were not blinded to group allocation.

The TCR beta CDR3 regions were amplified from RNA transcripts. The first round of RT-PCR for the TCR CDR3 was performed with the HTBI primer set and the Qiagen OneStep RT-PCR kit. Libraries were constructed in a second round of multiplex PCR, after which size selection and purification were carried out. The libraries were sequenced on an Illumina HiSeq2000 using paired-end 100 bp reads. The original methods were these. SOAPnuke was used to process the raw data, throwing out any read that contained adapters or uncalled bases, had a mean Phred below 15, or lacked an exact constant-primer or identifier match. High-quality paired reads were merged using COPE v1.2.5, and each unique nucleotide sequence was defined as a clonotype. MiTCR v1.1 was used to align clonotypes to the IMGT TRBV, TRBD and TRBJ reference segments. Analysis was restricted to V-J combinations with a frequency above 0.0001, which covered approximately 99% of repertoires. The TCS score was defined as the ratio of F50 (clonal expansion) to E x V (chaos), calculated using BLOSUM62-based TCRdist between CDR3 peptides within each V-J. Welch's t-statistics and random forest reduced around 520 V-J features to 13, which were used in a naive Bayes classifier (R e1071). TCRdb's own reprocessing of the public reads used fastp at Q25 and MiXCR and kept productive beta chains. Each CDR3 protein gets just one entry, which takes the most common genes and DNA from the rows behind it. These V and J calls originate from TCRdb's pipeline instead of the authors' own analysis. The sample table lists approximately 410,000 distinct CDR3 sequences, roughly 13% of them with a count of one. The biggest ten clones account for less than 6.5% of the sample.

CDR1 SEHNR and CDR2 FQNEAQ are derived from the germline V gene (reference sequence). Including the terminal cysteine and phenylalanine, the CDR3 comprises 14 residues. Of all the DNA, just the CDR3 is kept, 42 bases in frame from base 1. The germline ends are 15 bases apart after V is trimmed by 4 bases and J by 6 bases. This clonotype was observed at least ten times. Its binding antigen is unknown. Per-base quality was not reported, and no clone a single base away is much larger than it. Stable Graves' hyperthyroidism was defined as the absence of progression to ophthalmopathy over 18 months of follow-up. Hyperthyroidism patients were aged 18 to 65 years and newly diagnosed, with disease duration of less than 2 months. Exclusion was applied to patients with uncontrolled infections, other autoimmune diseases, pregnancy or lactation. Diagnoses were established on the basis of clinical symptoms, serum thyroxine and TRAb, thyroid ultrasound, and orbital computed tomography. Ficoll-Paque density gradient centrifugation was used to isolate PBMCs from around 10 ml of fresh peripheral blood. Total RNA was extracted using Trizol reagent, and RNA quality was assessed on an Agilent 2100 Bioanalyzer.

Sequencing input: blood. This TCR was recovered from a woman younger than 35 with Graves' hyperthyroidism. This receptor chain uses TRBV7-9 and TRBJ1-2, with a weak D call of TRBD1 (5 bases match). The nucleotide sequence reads TGTGCCAGCAGCTCACAGCTGGCAGGGAATGGCTACACCTTC. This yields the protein CASSSQLAGNGYTF.